This T cell receptor beta chain derives from a study of T cell repertoires in cytomegalovirus infection (dated by TCRdb to about 2019). In terms of the full investigation: Donor HLA type was relevant to the analysis, as public TCR beta signatures indicated carriage of CMV infection together with the matching HLA type.

In this sample, this clonotype turned up many times. Its antigen is not yet known. Base qualities are not provided; no much larger clone lies one nucleotide away. Overall study outcomes, separate from this receptor: The ex vivo response was dominated by HLA-C-restricted CMV-specific TCR beta clonotypes, and the single most frequent clonotype in two of eight donors was supplied by these HLA-C-restricted clonotypes. In both this cohort and an independent cohort of approximately 350 donors, the cumulative frequency of public TCR beta family members distinguished carriers of CMV infection plus the relevant HLA type.

Sequenced using an Illumina HiSeq 1500. In TCRdb, the public reads were trimmed at Q25 with fastp and aligned with MiXCR, with productive beta chains retained. Merged by CDR3 protein, the rows form single entries marked with the most common genes and DNA. This sample comprises more than 200,000 distinct CDR3 sequences, approximately 10% of them detected only once. Less than 15% of the sample comes from the top ten. The CDR3 starts with the cysteine, ends with the phenylalanine, and has 17 residues. The sequence is cut down to CDR3 DNA, 51 bases in frame from base 1. The junction shows trimming of 1 base on V and 4 bases on J, plus 19 bases between the germline ends. From a lookup of the germline V gene, CDR1 and CDR2 are SGHTA and FQGNSA.

The sequencing sample was made of PBMCs. The origin of this receptor is a human donor in good health (CMV status not recorded). Some clones in this sample may be carry-over from other donors' samples. Recombination connected TRBV7-2 to TRBJ1-1; TRBD1 is a weak D gene call, 5 bases matching. The CDR3 protein sequence reads: CASSLVAGGLGRTEAFF. The base sequence is TGTGCCAGCAGCTTAGTTGCGGGGGGATTGGGCCGCACTGAAGCTTTCTTT.